This T cell receptor (beta chain) appears in the sequencing data of a study of T cell changes during pregnancy in multiple sclerosis. Trimming took 2 bases from V and 4 from J; bases not matched to a gene: 8. CDR3 size: 15 residues. Germline values: CDR1 SGDLS, CDR2 YYNGEE. The data were produced by immunoSEQ multiplex PCR, yet TCRdb's version contains in-frame clones alone and is incomplete. This table has tens of thousands of clones, over 85% appearing once. The chain couples TRBV9 to TRBJ2-7; 8 nucleotides agree with TRBD1. The source was CD8+ T cells from peripheral blood mononuclear cells, collected after pregnancy. The clonotype originates from a female donor with multiple sclerosis, enrolled in a pregnancy study. The CDR3 DNA sequence: TGTGCCAGCAGCGTTTCCAGGGGGCTTAAGTACGAGCAGTACTTC. Residues: CASSVSRGLKYEQYF.